These T cell receptor beta chains were read from a single sample in a study of blood T cell repertoires in COVID-19. Sequencing used immunoSEQ multiplex PCR; TCRdb keeps in-frame clones, though not all of them. The repertoire has 100,000 or so clones, around nine tenths of them found once; the top ten carry 3.9%. The sample comprised peripheral blood. The receptors come from a woman between 50 and 59 years old in a cohort sampled during active COVID-19. CDR3s include the opening cysteine and the closing phenylalanine or tryptophan. Fields, in order: J gene, D gene, V gene, clone size, CDR3 DNA, CDR3 protein. The D gene is left open where the match is weak. Some rows have no size entry. The others give once, few or many, or a class for an expanded clone.

>TRBJ1-2|TRBD1|TRBV5-1|-
TGCGCCAGCAGGATTATGGGGACAGACAATGGCTACACCTTC
CASRIMGTDNGYTF
>TRBJ1-3|-|TRBV18|-
TGTGCCAGCTCACCAGCGCTGAGCTCTGGAAACACCATATATTTT
CASSPALSSGNTIYF
>TRBJ2-5|TRBD2|TRBV2|once
TGTGCCAGCAGTGCCCGGGGGGGGGCCCAAGAGACCCAGTACTTC
CASSARGGAQETQYF
>TRBJ2-5|-|TRBV19|-
TGTGCCAGTAGTATAGGGACTGCGGGCAGGACCCAGTACTTC
CASSIGTAGRTQYF
>TRBJ2-5|-|TRBV28|-
TGTGCCAGCAGTTTATCCCCCTTTCGTCAGGGAAAAGAGACCCAGTACTTC
CASSLSPFRQGKETQYF
>TRBJ2-5|-|TRBV10-1|-
TGCGCCAGCAGTGAAACGCCTTCGGGAGAGACCCAGTACTTC
CASSETPSGETQYF
>TRBJ2-2|-|TRBV3-1/TRBV3-2|-
TGTGCCAGCAGCCAATATGGGAGCACCGGGGAGCTGTTTTTT
CASSQYGSTGELFF
>TRBJ2-2|TRBD2|TRBV5-4|-
TGTGCCAGCAGCTTGGTGAGCGGGAACGCCGGGGAGCTGTTTTTT
CASSLVSGNAGELFF
>TRBJ2-3|TRBD2|TRBV18|-
TGTGCCAGCTCACCTCGGGGGGATCGCACAGATACGCAGTATTTT
CASSPRGDRTDTQYF
>TRBJ1-6|-|TRBV2|-
TGTGCCAGCAGTGAAGGGGTAGGGGGATCACCCCTCCACTTT
CASSEGVGGSPLHF
>TRBJ1-1|-|TRBV20-1|-
TGCAGTGTAGACAGCCTGGGGCGGGCTTTCTTT
CSVDSLGRAFF
>TRBJ1-1|TRBD1|TRBV6-6|-
TGTGCCGCCAGACAGGGGGTGGACACTGAAGCTTTCTTT
CAARQGVDTEAFF
>TRBJ1-2|-|TRBV27|-
TGTGCCAGCAGATCTCTTCCCGGGACACCCAACCCTAACTATGGCTACACCTTC
CASRSLPGTPNPNYGYTF
>TRBJ2-3|-|TRBV29-1|-
TGCAGCGTTGTAATGTTTTTTAATACGCAGTATTTT
CSVVMFFNTQYF
>TRBJ1-4|-|TRBV4-1|-
TGCGCCAGCAGTCCCGATCCAGCTAATGAAAAACTGTTTTTT
CASSPDPANEKLFF
>TRBJ2-1|TRBD2|TRBV12-5|once
TGTGCTAGTGGACGGGGACTAGCGGGCTACAATGAGCAGTTCTTC
CASGRGLAGYNEQFF
>TRBJ2-1|TRBD2|TRBV9|-
TGTGCCAGCAGCGTAGCACCCCCGGGTAGCGGGAGGGCCGGTGAGCAGTTCTTC
CASSVAPPGSGRAGEQFF
>TRBJ1-2|TRBD1|TRBV7-9|-
TGTGCCAGCAGCCGGCAGGGGGACTATGGCTACACCTTC
CASSRQGDYGYTF
>TRBJ2-7|TRBD1|TRBV30|-
TGTGCCTGGGAACGAGACAGGGGGTCCGAGCAGTACTTC
CAWERDRGSEQYF
>TRBJ1-5|TRBD1|TRBV6-6|-
TGTGCCAGCAGTTACGGGACAGAAAATCAGCCCCAGCATTTT
CASSYGTENQPQHF
>TRBJ2-7|-|TRBV30|once
TGTGCCTGGAGTTTAGGGGGCGAGCAGTACTTC
CAWSLGGEQYF
>TRBJ1-1|TRBD1|TRBV2|-
TGTGCCAGCAGCGAGGGACAGTCCGCTTTCTTT
CASSEGQSAFF
>TRBJ2-7|TRBD2|TRBV6-6|-
TGTGCCAGCAGCCGAAGGTGGACAGTCGCAAACCCGGGACTAGCGGACGAGCAGTACTTC
CASSRRWTVANPGLADEQYF
>TRBJ2-1|-|TRBV7-3|-
TGTGCCAGCAGCCCTCCGGGGGGCACGGGTGAGCAGTTCTTC
CASSPPGGTGEQFF
>TRBJ1-2|-|TRBV18|-
TGTGCCAGCTCACCAGAGCACAGGGTTAACAACTATGGCTACACCTTC
CASSPEHRVNNYGYTF
>TRBJ1-2|-|TRBV19|-
TGTGCCAGTAGTATGGGAACAGGCGCCTATGGCTACACCTTC
CASSMGTGAYGYTF
>TRBJ2-3|TRBD2|TRBV24-1|-
TGTGCCACCTCTCGGGGGGGCTCCACAGATACGCAGTATTTT
CATSRGGSTDTQYF
>TRBJ1-5|-|TRBV30|many
TGTGCCTGGAGTCCCCAGGGGAATCAGCCCCAGCATTTT
CAWSPQGNQPQHF
>TRBJ2-2|TRBD2|TRBV5-1|-
TGCGCCAGCAGCTTGTACAGCGGGGACACCGGGGAGCTGTTTTTT
CASSLYSGDTGELFF
>TRBJ2-1|TRBD2|TRBV7-9|-
TGTGCCAGCAGCTTTGAACTAGCGGGGAGAAATGAGCAGTTCTTC
CASSFELAGRNEQFF
>TRBJ2-7|-|TRBV7-8|-
TGTGCCAGCAGCTTAGAGGTCAGGGTAGGACTAATCGAGCAGTACTTC
CASSLEVRVGLIEQYF